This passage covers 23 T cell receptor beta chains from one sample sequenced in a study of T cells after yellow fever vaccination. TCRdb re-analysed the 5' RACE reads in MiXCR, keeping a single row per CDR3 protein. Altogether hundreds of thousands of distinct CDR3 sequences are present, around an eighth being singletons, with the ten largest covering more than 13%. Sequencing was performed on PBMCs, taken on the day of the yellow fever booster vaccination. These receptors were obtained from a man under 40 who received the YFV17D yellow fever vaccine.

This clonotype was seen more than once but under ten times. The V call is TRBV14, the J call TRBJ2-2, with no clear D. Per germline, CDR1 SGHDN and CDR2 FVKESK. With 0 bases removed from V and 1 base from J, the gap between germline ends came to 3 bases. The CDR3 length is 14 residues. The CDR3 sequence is CASSQDWNTGELFF. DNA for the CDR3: TGTGCCAGCAGCCAAGATTGGAACACCGGGGAGCTGTTTTTT.

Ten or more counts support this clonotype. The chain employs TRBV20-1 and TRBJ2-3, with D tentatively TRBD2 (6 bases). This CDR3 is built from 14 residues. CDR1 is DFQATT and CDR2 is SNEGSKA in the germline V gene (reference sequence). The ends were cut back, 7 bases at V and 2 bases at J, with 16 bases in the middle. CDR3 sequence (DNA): TGCAGTGGCATATCGGCGGGGAACACAGATACGCAGTATTTT. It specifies CSGISAGNTDTQYF.

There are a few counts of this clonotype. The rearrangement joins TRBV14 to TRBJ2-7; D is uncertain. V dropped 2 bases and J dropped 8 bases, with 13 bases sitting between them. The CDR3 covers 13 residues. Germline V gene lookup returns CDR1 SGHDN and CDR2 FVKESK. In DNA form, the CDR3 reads TGTGCCAGCAGCCAATCTTTCGCCCTCAAGCAGTACTTC. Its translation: CASSQSFALKQYF.

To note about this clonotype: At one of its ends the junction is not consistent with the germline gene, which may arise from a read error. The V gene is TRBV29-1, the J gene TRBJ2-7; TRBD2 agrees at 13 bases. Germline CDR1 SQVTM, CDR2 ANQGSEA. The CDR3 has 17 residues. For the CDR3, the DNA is TGCAGCGTACTACTAGCGGGAGGGGGCCCCGCTCCGTACGCGCAGTACTTC. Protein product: CSVLLAGGGPAPYAQYF.

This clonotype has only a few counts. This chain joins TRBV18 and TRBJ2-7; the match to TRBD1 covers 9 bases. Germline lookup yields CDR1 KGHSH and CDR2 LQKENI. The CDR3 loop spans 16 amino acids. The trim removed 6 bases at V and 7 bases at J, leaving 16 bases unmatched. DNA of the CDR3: TGTGCCAGCTCCATCAACAGGGGGCACCCTACGGGAGAGCAGTACTTC. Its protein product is CASSINRGHPTGEQYF.

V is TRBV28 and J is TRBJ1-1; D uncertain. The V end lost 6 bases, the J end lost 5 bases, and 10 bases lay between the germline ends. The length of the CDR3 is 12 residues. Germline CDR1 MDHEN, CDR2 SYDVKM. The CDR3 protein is CASRNPGTEAFF. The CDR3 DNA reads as TGTGCCAGCAGGAACCCTGGGACTGAAGCTTTCTTT.

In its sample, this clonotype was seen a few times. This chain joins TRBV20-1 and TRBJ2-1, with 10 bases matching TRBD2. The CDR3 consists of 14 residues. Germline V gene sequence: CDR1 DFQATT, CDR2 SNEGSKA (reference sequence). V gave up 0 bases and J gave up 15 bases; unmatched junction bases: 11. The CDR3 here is CSARDGASGRMLFF. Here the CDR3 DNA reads TGCAGTGCTAGAGATGGAGCTAGCGGGAGAATGCTGTTCTTC.

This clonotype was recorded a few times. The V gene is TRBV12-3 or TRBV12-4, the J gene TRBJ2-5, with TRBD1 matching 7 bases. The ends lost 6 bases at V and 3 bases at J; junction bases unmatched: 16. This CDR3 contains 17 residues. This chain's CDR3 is CASRLLGAGTEKETQYF. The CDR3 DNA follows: TGTGCCAGCAGACTCCTCGGAGCCGGGACAGAAAAAGAGACCCAGTACTTC.

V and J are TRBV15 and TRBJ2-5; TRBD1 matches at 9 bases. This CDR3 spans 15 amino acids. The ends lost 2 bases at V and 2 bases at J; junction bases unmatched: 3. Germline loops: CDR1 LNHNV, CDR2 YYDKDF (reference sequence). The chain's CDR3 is CATSRHRGLQETQYF. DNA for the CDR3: TGTGCCACCAGCAGACACAGGGGGCTACAAGAGACCCAGTACTTC.

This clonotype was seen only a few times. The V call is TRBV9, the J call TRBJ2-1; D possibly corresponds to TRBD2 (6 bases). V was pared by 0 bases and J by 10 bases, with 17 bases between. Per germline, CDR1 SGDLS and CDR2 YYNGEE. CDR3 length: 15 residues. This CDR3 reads CASSVDGTPWWEQFF. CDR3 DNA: TGTGCCAGCAGCGTAGATGGGACTCCTTGGTGGGAGCAGTTCTTC.

CDR3 protein: CASSPARLQFF. In DNA, the CDR3 is TGTGCCAGCTCACCAGCCAGATTGCAGTTCTTC. This chain links TRBV18 with TRBJ2-1; no firm D call. Germline CDR1 reads KGHSH; CDR2 reads LQKENI. The CDR3 runs 11 residues. With 2 bases removed from V and 12 bases from J, the gap between germline ends came to 8 bases.

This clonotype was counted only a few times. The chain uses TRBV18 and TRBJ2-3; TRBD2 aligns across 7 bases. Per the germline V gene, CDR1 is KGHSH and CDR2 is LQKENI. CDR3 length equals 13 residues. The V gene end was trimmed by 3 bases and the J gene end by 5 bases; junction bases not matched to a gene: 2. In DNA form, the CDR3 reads TGTGCCAGCTCACCCATAGCGGGAGATACGCAGTATTTT. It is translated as CASSPIAGDTQYF.

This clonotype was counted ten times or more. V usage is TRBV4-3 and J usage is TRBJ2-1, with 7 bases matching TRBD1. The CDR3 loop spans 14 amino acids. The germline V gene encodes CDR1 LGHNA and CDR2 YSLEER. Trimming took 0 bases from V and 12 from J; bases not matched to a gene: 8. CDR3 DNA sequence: TGCGCCAGCAGCCAAGATCGGGACAGAGAGACGCAGTTCTTC. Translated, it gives CASSQDRDRETQFF.

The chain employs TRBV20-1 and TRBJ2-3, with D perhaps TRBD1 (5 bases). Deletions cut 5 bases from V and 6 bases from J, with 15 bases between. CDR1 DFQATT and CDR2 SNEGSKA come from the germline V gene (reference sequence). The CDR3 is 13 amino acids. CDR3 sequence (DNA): TGCAGTGCTCCAAAGGGGTTTGAGGATACGCAGTATTTT. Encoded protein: CSAPKGFEDTQYF.

The CDR3 region has the DNA TGTGCCACCCTCGACGGGGAGAGGACCGAGCAGTACTTC. Its translation: CATLDGERTEQYF. The rearrangement links TRBV15 to TRBJ2-7; a weak D match, TRBD2 (5 bases). This CDR3 comprises 13 residues. Per the germline V gene, CDR1 is LNHNV and CDR2 is YYDKDF (reference sequence). Trimming cost V 8 bases and J 6 bases, with 17 bases left between them.

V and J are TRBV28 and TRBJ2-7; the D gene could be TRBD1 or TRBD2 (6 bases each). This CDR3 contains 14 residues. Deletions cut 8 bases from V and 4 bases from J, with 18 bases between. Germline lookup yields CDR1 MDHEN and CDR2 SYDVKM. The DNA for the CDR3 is TGTGCCAGCTGTGATAGGGGGGAAGTTTACGAGCAGTACTTC. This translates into CASCDRGEVYEQYF.

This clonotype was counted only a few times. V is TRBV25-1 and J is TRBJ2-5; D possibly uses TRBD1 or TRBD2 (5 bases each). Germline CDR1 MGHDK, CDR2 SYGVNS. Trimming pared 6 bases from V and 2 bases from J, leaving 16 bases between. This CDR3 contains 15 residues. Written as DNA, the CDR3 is TGTGCCAGCAGCGATACTCCAGGGAGACAAGAGACCCAGTACTTC. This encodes CASSDTPGRQETQYF.

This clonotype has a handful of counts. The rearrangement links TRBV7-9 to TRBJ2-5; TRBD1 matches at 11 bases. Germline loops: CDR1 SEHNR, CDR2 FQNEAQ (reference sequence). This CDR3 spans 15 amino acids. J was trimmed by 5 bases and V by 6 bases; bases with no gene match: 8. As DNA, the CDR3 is TGTGCCAGCAGTTTTTGGACAGGGGGCGCGGAGACCCAGTACTTC. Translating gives CASSFWTGGAETQYF.

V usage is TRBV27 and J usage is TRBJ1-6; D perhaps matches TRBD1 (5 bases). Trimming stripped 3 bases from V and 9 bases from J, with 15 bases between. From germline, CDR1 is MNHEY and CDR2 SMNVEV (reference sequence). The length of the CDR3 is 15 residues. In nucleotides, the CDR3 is TGTGCCAGCAGTTTTCGCTCCGGGGGTGGTTCACCCCTCCACTTT. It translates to CASSFRSGGGSPLHF.

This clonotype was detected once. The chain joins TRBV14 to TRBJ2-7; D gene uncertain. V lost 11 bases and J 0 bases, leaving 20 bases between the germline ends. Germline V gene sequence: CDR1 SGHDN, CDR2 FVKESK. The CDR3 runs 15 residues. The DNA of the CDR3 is TGTGCCGGTAGTGAGTACAAGCCAACCTCCTACGAGCAGTACTTC. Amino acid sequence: CAGSEYKPTSYEQYF.

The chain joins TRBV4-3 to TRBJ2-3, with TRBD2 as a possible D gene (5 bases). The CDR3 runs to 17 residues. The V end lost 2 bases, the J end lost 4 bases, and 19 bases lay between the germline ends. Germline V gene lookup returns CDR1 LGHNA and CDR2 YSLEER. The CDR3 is CASSQRKAVGGPDTQYF. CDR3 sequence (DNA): TGCGCCAGCAGCCAAAGGAAGGCCGTCGGAGGACCAGATACGCAGTATTTT.

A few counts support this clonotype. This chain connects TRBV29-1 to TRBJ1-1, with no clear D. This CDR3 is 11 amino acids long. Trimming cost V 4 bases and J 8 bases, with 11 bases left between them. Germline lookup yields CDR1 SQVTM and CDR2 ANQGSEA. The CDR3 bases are TGCAGCGTTGGCTCAGTCAGCGAAGCTTTCTTT. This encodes CSVGSVSEAFF.

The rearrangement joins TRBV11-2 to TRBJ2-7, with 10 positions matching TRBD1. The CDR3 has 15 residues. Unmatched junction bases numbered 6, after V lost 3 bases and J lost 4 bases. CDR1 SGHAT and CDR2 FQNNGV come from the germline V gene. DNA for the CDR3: TGTGCCAGCAGCTTCTCGACAGGGGGCGAATACGAGCAGTACTTC. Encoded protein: CASSFSTGGEYEQYF. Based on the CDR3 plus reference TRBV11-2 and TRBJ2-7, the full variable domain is EAGVAQSPRYKIIEKRQSVAFWCNPISGHATLYWYQQILGQGPKLLIQFQNNGVVDDSQLPKDRFSAERLKGVDSTLKIQPAKLEDSAVYLCASSFSTGGEYEQYFGPGTRLTVT.